This TCR beta chain came from a study of regulatory T cells in long-lasting Graves disease. This clonotype was seen many times. CDR1 is SGHTA and CDR2 is FQGTGA in the germline V gene. There are 15 residues in the CDR3. V lost 5 bases to trimming and J lost 4 bases, with 17 bases between them. Time point described: newly diagnosed GD, antithyroid drugs for less than 3 months. With RNA extracted from PBMCs as input, the TCR library was made. Investigators prepared the TCR beta libraries by applying iRepertoire HTBI primers and Arm-PCR of CDR3 regions. One entry per CDR3 protein results from TCRdb running MiXCR on the multiplex PCR reads. Altogether about 330,000 distinct CDR3 sequences are present, about a sixth being singletons, with the ten largest covering over 20%. These data were likewise used in another study, on T cells in Graves' hyperthyroidism and ophthalmopathy.

The sample here was peripheral blood mononuclear cells (PBMCs), taken at new diagnosis, from a patient treated with antithyroid drugs. This chain connects TRBV7-3 to TRBJ1-2, with D perhaps TRBD1 (6 bases). The receptor was derived from a woman in her late teens or twenties with Graves disease. CDR3 in DNA: TGTGCCAGCAGCGAGTTCGGGGGGCTCGTCTATGGCTACACCTTC. Translated: CASSEFGGLVYGYTF.